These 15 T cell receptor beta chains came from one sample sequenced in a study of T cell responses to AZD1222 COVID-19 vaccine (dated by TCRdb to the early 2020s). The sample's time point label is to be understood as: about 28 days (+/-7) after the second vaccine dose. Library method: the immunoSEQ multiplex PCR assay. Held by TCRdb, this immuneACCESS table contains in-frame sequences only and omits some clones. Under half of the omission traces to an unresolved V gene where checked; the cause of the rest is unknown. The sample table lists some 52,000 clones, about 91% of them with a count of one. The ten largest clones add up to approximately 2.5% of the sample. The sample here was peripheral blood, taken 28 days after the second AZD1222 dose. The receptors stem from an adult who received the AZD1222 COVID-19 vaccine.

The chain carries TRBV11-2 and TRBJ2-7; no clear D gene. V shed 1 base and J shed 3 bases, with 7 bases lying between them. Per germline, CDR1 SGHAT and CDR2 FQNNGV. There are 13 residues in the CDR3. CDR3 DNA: TGTGCCAGCAGCTTAGCACGAAGCTACGAGCAGTACTTC. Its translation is CASSLARSYEQYF.

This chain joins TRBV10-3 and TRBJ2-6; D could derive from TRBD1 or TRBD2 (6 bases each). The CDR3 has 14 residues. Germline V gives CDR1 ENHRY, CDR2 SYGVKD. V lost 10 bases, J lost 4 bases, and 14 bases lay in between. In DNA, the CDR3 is TGTGCCACCAGGGGAGGTCCAGGGGCCAACGTCCTGACTTTC. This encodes CATRGGPGANVLTF.

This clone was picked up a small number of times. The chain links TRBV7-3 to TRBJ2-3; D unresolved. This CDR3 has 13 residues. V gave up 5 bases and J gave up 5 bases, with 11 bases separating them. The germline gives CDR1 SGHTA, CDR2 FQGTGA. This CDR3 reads CASSPSRLDTQYF. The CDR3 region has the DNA TGTGCCAGCAGCCCCTCCAGGTTAGATACGCAGTATTTT.

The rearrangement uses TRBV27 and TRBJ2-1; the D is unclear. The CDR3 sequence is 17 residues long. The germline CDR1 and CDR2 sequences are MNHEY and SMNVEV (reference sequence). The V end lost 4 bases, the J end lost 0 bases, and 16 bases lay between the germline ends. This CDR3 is CASSSKKADRSYNEQFF. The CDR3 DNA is TGTGCCAGCAGTTCCAAAAAGGCGGACCGCTCCTACAATGAGCAGTTCTTC.

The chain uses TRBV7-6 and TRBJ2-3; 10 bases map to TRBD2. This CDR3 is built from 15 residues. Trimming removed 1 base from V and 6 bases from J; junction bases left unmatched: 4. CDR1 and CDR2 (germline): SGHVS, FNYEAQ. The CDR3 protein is CASSLGTSGGDTQYF. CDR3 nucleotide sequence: TGTGCCAGCAGCTTAGGGACTAGCGGCGGGGATACGCAGTATTTT.

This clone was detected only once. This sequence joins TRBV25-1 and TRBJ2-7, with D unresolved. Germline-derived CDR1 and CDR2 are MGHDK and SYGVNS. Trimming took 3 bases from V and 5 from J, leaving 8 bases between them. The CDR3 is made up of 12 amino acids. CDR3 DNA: TGTGCCAGCAGTGATGGGTCGAACGAGCAGTACTTC. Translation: CASSDGSNEQYF.

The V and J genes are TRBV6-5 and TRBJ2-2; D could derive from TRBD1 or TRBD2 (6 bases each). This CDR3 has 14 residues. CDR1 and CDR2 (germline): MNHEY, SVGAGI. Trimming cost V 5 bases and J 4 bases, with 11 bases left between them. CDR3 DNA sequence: TGTGCCAGCAGTCCCAGGGGAGGCACCGGGGAGCTGTTTTTT. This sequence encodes CASSPRGGTGELFF.

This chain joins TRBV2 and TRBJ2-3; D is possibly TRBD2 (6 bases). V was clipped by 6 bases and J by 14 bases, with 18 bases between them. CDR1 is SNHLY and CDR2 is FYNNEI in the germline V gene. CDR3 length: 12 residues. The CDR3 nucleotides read TGTGCCAGCAGCCTCGGGACTCCTGGTTGGTATTTT. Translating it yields CASSLGTPGWYF.

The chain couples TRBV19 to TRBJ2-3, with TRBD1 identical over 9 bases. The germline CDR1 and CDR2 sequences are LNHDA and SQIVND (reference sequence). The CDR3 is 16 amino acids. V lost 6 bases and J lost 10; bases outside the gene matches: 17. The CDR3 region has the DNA TGTGCCAGTAGCCTCAGGCCGGGACAGGGAAGGTACGCGCAGTATTTT. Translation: CASSLRPGQGRYAQYF.

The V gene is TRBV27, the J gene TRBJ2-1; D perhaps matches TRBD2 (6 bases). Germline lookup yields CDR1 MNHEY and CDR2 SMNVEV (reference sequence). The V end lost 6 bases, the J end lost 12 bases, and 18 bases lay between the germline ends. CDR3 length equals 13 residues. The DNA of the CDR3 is TGTGCCAGCAGCCTAGAGGAGGGGTCCTCGCAGTTCTTC. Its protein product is CASSLEEGSSQFF.

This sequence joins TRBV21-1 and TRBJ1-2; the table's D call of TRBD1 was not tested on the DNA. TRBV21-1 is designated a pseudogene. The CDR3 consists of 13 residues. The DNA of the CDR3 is TGTGCCAGCAGCAAAACCAGGGATCCCGGCTACACCTTC. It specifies CASSKTRDPGYTF.

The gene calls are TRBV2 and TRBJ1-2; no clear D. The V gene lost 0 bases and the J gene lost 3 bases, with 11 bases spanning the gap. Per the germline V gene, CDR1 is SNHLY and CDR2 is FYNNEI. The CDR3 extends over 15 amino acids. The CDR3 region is CASSEALPAYYGYTF. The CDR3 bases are TGTGCCAGCAGTGAAGCGCTTCCGGCCTACTATGGCTACACCTTC.

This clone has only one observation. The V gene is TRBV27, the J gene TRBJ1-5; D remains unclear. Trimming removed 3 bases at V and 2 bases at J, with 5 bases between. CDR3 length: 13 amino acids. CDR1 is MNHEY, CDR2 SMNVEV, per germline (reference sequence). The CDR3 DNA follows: TGTGCCAGCAGTTTGGCCCGCAATCAGCCCCAGCATTTT. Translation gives CASSLARNQPQHF.

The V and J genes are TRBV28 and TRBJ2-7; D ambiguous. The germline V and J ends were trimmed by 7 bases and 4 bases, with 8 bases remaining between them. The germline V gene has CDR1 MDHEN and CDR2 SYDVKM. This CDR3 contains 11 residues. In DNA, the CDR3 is TGTGCCAGCACCGATTTGTACGAGCAGTACTTC. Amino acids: CASTDLYEQYF.

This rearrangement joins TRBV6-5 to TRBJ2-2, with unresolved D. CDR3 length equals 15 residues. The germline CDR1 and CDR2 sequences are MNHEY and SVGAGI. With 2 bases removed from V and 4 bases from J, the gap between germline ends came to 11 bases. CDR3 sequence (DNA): TGTGCCAGCAGTTACGGGGAATTAGGCACCGGGGAGCTGTTTTTT. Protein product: CASSYGELGTGELFF.